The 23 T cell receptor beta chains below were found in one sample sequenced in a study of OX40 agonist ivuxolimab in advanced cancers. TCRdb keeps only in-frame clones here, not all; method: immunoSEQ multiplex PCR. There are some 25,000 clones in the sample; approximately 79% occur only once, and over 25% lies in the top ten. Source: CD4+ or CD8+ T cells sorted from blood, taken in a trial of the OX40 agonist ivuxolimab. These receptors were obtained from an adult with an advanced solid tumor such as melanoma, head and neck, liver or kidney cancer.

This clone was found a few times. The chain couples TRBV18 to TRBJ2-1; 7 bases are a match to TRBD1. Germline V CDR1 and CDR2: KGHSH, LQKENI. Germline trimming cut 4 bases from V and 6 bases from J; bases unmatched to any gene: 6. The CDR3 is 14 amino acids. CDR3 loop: CASSLIQGSNEQFF. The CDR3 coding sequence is TGTGCCAGCTCACTGATACAGGGGTCCAATGAGCAGTTCTTC.

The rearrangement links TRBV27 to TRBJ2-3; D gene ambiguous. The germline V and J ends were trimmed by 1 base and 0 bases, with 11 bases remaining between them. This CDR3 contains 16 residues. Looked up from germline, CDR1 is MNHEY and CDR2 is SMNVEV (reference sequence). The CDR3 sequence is CASSLWYTSSTDTQYF. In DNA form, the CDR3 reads TGTGCCAGCAGTTTATGGTATACCTCTAGCACAGATACGCAGTATTTT.

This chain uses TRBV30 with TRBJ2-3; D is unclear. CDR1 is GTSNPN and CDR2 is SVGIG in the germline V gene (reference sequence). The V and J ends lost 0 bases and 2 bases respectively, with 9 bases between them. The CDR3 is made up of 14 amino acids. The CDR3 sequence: CAWSVLAFTDTQYF. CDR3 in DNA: TGTGCCTGGAGTGTACTGGCTTTCACAGATACGCAGTATTTT.

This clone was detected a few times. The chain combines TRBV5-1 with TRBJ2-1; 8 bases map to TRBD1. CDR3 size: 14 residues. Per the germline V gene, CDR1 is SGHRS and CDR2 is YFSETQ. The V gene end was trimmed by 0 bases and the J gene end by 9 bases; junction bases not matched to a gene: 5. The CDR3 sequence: CASSLANTGGEQFF. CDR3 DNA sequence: TGCGCCAGCAGCTTGGCCAACACAGGGGGTGAGCAGTTCTTC.

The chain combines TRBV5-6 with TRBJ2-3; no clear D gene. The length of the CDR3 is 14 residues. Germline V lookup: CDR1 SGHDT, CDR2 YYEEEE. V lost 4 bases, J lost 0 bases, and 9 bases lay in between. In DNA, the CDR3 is TGTGCCAGCAGCACCTCGGACAGCACAGATACGCAGTATTTT. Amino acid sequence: CASSTSDSTDTQYF.

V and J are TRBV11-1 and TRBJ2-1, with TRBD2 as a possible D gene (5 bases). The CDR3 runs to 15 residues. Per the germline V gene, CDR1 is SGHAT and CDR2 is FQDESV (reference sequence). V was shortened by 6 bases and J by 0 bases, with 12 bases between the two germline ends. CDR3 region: CASSTRDSSYNEQFF. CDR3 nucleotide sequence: TGTGCCAGCAGTACTAGGGATAGCTCCTACAATGAGCAGTTCTTC.

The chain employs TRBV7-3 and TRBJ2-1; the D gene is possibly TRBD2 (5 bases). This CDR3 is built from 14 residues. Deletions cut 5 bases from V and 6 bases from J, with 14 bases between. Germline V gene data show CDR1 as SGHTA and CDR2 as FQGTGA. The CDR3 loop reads CASSRRSASNEQFF. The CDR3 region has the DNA TGTGCCAGCAGCCGTCGTAGCGCCAGCAATGAGCAGTTCTTC.

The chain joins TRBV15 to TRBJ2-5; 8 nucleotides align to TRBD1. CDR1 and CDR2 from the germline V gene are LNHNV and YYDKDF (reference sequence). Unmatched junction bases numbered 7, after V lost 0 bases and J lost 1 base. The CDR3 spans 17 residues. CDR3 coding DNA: TGTGCCACCAGCAGAGACCTGGAAGGACAGGGCCAAGAGACCCAGTACTTC. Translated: CATSRDLEGQGQETQYF.

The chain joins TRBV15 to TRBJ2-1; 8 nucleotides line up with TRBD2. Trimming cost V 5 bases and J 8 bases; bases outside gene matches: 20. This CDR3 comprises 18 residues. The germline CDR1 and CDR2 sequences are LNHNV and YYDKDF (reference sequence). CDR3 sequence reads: CATSHLRGREGAGYEQFF. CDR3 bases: TGTGCCACCAGCCACTTACGGGGACGGGAGGGAGCCGGCTATGAGCAGTTCTTC.

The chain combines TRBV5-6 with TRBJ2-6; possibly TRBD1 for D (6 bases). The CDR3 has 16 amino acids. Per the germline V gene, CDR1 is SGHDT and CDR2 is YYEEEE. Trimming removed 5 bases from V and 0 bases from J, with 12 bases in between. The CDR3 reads CASRRQVISGANVLTF. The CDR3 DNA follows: TGTGCCAGCAGAAGACAGGTTATCTCTGGGGCCAACGTCCTGACTTTC.

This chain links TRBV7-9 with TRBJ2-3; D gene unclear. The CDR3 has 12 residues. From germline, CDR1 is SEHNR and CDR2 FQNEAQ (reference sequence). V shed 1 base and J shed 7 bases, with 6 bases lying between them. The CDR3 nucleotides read TGTGCCAGCAGCTTAGTTGGGTATACGCAGTATTTT. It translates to CASSLVGYTQYF.

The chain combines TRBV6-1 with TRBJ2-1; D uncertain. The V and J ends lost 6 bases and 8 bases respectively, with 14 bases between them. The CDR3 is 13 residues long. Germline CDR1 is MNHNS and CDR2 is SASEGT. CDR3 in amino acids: CASRRRWEDEQFF. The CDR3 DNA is TGTGCCAGCAGACGACGATGGGAAGATGAGCAGTTCTTC.

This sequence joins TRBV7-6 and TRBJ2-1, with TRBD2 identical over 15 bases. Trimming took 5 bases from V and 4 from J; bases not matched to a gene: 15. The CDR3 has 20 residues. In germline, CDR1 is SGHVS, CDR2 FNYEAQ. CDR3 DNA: TGTGCCAGCAGCCTACACATGCTCGGAGGGACTAGCGGGAGGTACAATGAGCAGTTCTTC. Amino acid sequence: CASSLHMLGGTSGRYNEQFF. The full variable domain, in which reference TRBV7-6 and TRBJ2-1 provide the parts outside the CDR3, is GAGVSQSPRYKVTKRGQDVALRCDPISGHVSLYWYRQALGQGPEFLTYFNYEAQQDKSGLPNDRFSAERPEGSISTLTIQRTEQRDSAMYRCASSLHMLGGTSGRYNEQFFGPGTRLTVL.

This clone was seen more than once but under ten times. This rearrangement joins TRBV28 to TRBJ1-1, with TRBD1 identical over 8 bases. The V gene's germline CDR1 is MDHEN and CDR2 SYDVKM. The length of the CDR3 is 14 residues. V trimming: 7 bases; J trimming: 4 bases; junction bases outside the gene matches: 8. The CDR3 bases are TGTGCCAGCAACCCGGACAGGGCCGCCACTGAAGCTTTCTTT. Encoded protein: CASNPDRAATEAFF.

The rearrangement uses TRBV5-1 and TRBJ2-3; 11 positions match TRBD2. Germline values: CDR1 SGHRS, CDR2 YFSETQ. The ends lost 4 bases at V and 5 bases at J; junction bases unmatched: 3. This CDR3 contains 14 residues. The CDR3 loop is CASSPGLAGDTQYF. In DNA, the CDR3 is TGCGCCAGCAGCCCCGGACTAGCGGGAGATACGCAGTATTTT.

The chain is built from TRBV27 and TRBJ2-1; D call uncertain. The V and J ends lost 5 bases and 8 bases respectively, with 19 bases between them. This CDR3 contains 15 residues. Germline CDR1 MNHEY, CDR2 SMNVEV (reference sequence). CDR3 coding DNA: TGTGCCAGCAGTGCTATGGGCCCATGGGTAGATGAGCAGTTCTTC. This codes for CASSAMGPWVDEQFF.

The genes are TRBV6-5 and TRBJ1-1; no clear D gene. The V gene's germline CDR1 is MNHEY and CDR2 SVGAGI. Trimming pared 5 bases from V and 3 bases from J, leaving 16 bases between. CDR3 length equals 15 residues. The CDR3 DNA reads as TGTGCCAGCAGTCCGGGAACAACTGCGGACACTGAAGCTTTCTTT. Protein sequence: CASSPGTTADTEAFF.

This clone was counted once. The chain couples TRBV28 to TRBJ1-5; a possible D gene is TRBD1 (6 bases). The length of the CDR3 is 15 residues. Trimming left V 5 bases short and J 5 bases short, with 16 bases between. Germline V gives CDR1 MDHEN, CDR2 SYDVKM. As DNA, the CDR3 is TGTGCCAGCAGTGGGGGCAGGGAGTGGGATCAGCCCCAGCATTTT. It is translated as CASSGGREWDQPQHF.

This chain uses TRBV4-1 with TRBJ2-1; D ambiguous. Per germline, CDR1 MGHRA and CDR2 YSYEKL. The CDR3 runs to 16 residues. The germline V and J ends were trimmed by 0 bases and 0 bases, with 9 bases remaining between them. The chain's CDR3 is CASSQDRPSSYNEQFF. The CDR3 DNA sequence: TGCGCCAGCAGCCAAGATCGTCCCAGCTCCTACAATGAGCAGTTCTTC.

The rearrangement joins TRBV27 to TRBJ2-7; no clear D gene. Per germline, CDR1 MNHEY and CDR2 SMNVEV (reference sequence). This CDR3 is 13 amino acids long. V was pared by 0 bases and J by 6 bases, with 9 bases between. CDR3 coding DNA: TGTGCCAGCAGTTTATCATGGTTCTCCGAGCAGTACTTC. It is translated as CASSLSWFSEQYF.

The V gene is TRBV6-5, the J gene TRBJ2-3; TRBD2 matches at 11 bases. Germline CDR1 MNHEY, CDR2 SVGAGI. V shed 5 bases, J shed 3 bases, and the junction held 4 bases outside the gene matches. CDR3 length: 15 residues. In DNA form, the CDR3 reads TGTGCCAGCAGTAAACTAGCGGGGGAAACAGATACGCAGTATTTT. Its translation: CASSKLAGETDTQYF.

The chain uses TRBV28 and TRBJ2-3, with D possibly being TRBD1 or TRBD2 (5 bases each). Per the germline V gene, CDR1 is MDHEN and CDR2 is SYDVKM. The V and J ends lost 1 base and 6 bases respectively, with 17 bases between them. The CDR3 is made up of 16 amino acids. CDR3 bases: TGTGCCAGCAGTTTATTAGGGGACGGCCAGCGGGATACGCAGTATTTT. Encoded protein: CASSLLGDGQRDTQYF.

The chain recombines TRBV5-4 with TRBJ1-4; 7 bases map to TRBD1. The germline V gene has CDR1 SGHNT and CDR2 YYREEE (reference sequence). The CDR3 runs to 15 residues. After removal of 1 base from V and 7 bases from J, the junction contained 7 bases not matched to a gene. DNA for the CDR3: TGTGCCAGCAGCTTGAAGGAGGGGGCGGGTGAAAAACTGTTTTTT. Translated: CASSLKEGAGEKLFF.